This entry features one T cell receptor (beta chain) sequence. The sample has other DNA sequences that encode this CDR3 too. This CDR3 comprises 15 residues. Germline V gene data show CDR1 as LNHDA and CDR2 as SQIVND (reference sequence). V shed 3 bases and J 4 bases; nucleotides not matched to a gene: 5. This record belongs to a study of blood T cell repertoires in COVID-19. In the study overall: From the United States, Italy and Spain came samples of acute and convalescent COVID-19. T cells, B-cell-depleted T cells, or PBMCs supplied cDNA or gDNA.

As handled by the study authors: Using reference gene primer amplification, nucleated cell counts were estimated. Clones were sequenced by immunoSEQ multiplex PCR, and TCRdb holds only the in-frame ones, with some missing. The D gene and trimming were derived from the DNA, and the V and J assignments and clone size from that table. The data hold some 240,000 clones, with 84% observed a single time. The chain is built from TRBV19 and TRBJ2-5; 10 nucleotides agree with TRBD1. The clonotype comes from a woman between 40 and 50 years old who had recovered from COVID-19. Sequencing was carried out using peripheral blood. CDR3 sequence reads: CASSIFGTGAETQYF. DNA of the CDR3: TGTGCCAGTAGTATCTTCGGGACAGGGGCAGAGACCCAGTACTTC.